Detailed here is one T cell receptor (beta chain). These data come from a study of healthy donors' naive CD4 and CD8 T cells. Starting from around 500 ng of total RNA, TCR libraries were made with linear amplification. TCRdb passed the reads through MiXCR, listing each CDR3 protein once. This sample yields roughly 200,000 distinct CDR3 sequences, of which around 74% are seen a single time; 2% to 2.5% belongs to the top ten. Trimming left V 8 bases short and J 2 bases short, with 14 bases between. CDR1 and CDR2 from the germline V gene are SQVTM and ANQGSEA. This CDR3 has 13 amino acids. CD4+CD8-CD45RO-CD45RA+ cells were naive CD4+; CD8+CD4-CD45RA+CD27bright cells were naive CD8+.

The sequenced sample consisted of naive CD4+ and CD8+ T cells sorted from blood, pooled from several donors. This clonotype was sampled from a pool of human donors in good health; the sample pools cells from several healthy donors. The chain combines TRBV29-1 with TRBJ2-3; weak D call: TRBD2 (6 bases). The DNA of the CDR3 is TGCAGCACAAAGGGGACTGACACAGATACGCAGTATTTT. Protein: CSTKGTDTDTQYF.